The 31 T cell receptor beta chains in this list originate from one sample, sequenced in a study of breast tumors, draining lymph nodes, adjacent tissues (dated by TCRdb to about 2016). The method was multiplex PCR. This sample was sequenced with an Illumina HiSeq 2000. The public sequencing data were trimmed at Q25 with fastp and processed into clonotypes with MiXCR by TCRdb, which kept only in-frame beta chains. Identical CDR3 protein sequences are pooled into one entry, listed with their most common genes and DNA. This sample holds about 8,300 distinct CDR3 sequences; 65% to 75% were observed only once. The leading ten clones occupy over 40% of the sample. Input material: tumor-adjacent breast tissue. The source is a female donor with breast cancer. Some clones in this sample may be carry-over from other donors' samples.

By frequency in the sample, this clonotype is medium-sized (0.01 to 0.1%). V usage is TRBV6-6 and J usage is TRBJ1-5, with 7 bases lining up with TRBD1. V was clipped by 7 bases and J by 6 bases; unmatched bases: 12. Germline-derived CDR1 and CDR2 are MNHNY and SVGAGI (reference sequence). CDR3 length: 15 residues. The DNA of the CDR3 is TGTGCCAGCACCAAAAAGGAGGGGGCAGGTCAGCCCCAGCATTTT. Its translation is CASTKKEGAGQPQHF.

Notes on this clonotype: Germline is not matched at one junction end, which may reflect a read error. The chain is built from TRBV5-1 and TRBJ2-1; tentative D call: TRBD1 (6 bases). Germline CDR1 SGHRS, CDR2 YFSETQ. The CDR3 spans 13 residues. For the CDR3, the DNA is TGCGCCAGCAGCTACGGACAGTACAATGAGCAGCTCTTC. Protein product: CASSYGQYNEQLF. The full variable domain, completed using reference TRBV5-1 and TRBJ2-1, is KAGVTQTPRYLIKTRGQQVTLSCSPISGHRSVSWYQQTPGQGLQFLFEYFSETQRNKGNFPGRFSGRQFSNSRSEMNVSTLELGDSALYLCASSYGQYNEQLFGPGTRLTVL.

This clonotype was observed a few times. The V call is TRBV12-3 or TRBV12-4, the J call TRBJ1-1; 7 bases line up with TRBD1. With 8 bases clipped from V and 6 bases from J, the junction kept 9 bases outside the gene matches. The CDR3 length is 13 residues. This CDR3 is CASSLFRGSEAFF. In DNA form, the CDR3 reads TGTGCCAGCTCACTTTTCAGGGGGTCTGAAGCTTTCTTT.

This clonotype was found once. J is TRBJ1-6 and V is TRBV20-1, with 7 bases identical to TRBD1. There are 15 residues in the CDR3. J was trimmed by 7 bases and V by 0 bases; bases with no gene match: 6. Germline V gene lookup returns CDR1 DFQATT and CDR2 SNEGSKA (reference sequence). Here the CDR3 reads CSARDRTGNNSPLHF. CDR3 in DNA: TGCAGTGCTAGAGATCGGACAGGCAACAATTCACCCCTCCACTTT.

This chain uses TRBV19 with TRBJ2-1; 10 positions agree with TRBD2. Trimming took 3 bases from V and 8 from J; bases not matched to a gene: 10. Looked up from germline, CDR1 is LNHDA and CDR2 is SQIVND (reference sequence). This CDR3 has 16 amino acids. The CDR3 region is CASSMASGRARDEQFF. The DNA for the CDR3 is TGTGCCAGTAGTATGGCGAGCGGGAGGGCCCGTGATGAGCAGTTCTTC.

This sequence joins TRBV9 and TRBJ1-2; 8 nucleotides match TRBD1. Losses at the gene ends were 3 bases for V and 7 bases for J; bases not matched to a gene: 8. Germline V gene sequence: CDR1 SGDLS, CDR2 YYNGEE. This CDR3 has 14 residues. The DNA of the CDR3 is TGTGCCAGCAGCGCGGGACAGGACCCGTTTGGCTACACCTTC. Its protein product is CASSAGQDPFGYTF.

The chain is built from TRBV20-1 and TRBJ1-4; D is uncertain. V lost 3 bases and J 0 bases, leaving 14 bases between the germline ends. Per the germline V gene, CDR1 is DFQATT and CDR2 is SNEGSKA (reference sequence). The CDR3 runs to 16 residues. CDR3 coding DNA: TGCAGTGCTAGTTACATGGAGGCTTCAACTAATGAAAAACTGTTTTTT. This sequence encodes CSASYMEASTNEKLFF.

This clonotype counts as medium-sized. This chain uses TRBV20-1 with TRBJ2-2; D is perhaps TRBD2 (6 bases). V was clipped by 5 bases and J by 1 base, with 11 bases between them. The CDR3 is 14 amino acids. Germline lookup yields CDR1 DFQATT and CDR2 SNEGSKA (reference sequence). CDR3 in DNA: TGCAGTGCTGGAGGGATTGTGAACACCGGGGAGCTGTTTTTT. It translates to CSAGGIVNTGELFF.

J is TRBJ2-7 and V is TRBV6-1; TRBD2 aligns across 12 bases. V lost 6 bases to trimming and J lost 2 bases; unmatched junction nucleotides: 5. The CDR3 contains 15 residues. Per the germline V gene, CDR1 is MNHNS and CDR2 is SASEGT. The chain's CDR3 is CASRLTSGSTYEQYF. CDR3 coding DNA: TGTGCCAGCAGGTTGACTAGCGGGAGCACCTACGAGCAGTACTTC.

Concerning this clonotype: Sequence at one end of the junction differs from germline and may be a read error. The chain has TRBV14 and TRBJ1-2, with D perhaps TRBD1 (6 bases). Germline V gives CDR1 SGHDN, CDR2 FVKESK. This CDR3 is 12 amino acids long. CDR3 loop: CASSQGVRGHTF. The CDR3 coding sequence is TGTGCCAGCAGCCAAGGAGTCAGGGGCCACACCTTT.

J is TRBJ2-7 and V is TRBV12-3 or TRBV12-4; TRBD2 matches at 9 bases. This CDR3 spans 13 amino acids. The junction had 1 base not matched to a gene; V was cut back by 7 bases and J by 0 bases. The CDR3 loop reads CASIAGDSYEQYF. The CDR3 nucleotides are TGTGCCAGCATAGCGGGGGACTCCTACGAGCAGTACTTC.

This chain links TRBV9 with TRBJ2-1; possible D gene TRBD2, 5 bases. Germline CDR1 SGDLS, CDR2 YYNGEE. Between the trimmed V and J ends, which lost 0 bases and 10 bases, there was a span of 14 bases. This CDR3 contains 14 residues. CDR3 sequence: CASSVGLAREEQFF. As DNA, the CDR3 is TGTGCCAGCAGCGTAGGATTAGCGAGAGAGGAGCAGTTCTTC.

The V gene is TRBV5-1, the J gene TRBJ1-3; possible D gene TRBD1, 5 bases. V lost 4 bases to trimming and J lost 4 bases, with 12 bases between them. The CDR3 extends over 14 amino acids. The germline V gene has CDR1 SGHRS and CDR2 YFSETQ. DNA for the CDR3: TGCGCCAGCAGCAACCAGGGTCCAGGAAACACCATATATTTT. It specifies CASSNQGPGNTIYF.

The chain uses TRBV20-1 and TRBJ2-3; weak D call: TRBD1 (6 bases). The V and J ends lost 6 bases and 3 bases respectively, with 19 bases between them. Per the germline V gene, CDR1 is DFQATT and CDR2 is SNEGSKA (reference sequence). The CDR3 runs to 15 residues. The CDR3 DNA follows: TGCAGTGCCTATCTCACAGGGATGTTAACAGATACGCAGTATTTT. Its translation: CSAYLTGMLTDTQYF.

This chain's CDR3 is CATSDRGQQGAEKLFF. CDR3 sequence (DNA): TGTGCCACCAGTGATCGTGGGCAACAGGGGGCCGAAAAACTGTTTTTT. The chain carries TRBV24-1 and TRBJ1-4; TRBD1 aligns across 9 bases. The length of the CDR3 is 16 residues. Germline lookup yields CDR1 KGHDR and CDR2 SFDVKD. The V and J ends lost 3 bases and 8 bases, in that order; junction bases with no gene match: 9.

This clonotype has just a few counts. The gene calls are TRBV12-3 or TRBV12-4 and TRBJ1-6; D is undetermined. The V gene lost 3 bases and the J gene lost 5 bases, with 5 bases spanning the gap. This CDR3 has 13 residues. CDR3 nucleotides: TGTGCCAGCAGTTTTCGGAATAATTCACCCCTCCACTTT. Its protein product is CASSFRNNSPLHF.

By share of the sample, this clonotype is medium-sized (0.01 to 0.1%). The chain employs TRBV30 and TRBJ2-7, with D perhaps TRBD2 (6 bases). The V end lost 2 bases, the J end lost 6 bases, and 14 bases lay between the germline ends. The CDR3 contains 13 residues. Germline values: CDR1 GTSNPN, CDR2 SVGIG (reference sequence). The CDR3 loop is CAWSRGSGREQYF. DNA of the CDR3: TGTGCCTGGAGTAGGGGTAGCGGTCGCGAGCAGTACTTC.

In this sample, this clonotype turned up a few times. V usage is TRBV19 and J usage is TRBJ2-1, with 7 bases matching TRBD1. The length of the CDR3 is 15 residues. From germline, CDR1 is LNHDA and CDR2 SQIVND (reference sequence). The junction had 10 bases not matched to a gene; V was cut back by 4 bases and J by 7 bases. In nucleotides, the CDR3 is TGTGCCAGTAGTAAGCGGCAGGGGGTTGGGAATGAGCAGTTCTTC. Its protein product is CASSKRQGVGNEQFF.

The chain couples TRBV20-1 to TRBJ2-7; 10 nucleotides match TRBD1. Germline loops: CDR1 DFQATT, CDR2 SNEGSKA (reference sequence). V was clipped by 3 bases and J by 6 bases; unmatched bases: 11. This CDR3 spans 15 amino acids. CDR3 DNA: TGCAGTGCTAGGGACCGGGACAGGGGTAACGGCGAGCAGTACTTC. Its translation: CSARDRDRGNGEQYF.

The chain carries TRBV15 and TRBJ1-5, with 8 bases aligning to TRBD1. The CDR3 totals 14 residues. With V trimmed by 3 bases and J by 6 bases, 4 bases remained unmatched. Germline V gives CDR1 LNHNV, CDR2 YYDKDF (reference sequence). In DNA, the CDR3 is TGTGCCACCAGCAGGGAGACAGGGGTTCAGCCCCAGCATTTT. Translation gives CATSRETGVQPQHF.

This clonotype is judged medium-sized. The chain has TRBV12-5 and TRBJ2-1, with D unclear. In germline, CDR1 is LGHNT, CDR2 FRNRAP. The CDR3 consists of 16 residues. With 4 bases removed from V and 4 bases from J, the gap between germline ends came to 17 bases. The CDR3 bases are TGTGCTAGTGGTTCGGAACAGTTGGGGAAATACAATGAGCAGTTCTTC. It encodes CASGSEQLGKYNEQFF.

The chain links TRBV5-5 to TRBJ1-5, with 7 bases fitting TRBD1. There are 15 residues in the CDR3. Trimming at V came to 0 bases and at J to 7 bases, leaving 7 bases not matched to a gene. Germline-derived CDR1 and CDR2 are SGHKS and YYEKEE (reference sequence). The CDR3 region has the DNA TGTGCCAGCAGCTTGGGAGGACAGGAGAACCAGCCCCAGCATTTT. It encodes CASSLGGQENQPQHF.

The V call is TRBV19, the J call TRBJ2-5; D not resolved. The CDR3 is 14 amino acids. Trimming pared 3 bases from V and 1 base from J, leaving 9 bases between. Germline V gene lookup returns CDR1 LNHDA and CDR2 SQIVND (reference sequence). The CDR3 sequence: CASSMPGSQETQYF. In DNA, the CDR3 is TGTGCCAGTAGTATGCCAGGCAGCCAAGAGACCCAGTACTTC.

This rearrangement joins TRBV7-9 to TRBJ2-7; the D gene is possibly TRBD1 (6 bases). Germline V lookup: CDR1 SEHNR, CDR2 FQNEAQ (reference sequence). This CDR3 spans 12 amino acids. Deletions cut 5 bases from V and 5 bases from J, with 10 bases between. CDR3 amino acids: CASSPHRDEQYF. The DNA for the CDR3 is TGTGCCAGCAGCCCTCACAGGGACGAGCAGTACTTC. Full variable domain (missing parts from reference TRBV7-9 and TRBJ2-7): DTGVSQNPRHKITKRGQNVTFRCDPISEHNRLYWYRQTLGQGPEFLTYFQNEAQLEKSRLLSDRFSAERPKGSFSTLEIQRTEQGDSAMYLCASSPHRDEQYFGPGTRLTVT.

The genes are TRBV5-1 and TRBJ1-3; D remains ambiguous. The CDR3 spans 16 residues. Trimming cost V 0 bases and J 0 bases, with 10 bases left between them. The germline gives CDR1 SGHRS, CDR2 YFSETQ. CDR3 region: CASSLDGFGSGNTIYF. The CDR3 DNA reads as TGCGCCAGCAGCTTGGATGGGTTTGGCTCTGGAAACACCATATATTTT.

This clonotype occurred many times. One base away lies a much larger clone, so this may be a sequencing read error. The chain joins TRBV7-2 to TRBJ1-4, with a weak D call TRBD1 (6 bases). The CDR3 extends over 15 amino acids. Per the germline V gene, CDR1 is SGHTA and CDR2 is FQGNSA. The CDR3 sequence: CASSFRQATNEKRFF. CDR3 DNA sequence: TGTGCCAGCAGCTTTAGACAGGCAACTAATGAAAAACGGTTTTTT.

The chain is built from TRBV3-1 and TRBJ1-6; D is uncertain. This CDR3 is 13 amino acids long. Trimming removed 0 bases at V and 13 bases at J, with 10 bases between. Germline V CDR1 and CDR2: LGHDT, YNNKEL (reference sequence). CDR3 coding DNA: TGTGCCAGCAGCCAAGATCAAGACTCTCCCCTCCACTTT. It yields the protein CASSQDQDSPLHF.

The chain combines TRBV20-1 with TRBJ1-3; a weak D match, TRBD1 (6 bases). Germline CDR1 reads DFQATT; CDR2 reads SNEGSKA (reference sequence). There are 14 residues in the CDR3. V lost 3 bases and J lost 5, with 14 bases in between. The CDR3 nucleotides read TGCAGTGCTAGGAGTTTGGACAGTCGAAACACCATATATTTT. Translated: CSARSLDSRNTIYF.

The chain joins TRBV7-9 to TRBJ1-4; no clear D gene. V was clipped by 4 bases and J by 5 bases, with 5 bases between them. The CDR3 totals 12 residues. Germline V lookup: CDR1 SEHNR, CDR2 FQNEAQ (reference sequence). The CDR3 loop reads CASSWRNEKLFF. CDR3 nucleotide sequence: TGTGCCAGCAGCTGGAGGAATGAAAAACTGTTTTTT.

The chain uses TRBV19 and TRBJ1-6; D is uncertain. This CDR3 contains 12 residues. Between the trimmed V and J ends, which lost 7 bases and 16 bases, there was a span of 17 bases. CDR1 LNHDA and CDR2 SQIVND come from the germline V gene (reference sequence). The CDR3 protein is CASTLGQAALHF. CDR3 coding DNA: TGTGCCAGTACCCTCGGGCAGGCCGCACTCCACTTT.

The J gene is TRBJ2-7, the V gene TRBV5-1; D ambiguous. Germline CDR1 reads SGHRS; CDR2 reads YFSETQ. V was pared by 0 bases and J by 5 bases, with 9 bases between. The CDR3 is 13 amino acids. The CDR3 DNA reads TGCGCCAGCAGCTTGGCCACCTTGGACGAGCAGTACTTC. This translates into CASSLATLDEQYF.